A single sample is the source of the 15 T cell receptor beta chains below, sequenced in a study of OX40 agonist ivuxolimab in advanced cancers. Libraries were made using the immunoSEQ multiplex PCR assay. TCRdb took over this immuneACCESS table, retaining in-frame rearrangements with V and J assigned. Such tables are incomplete; in checked studies, under half of the missing clones stem from an unresolved V gene, and the remainder is unexplained. The sample table shows about 90,000 clones, and about 87% are seen once. The ten largest clones represent nearly 7.5% of the sample. Here the sequenced sample was CD4+ or CD8+ T cells sorted from blood, taken in a trial of the OX40 agonist ivuxolimab. These receptor sequences come from an adult with an advanced solid tumor such as melanoma, head and neck, liver or kidney cancer.

This clone was observed a few times. The rearrangement uses TRBV30 and TRBJ1-5; the D gene is possibly TRBD1 (6 bases). This CDR3 is 12 amino acids long. Trimming left V 4 bases short and J 7 bases short, with 11 bases between. Germline V CDR1 and CDR2: GTSNPN, SVGIG (reference sequence). CDR3 residues: CAWNRESQPQHF. Written as DNA, the CDR3 is TGTGCCTGGAACAGGGAGTCCCAGCCCCAGCATTTT.

The V call is TRBV5-1, the J call TRBJ2-3, with TRBD2 matching over 12 bases. J lost 3 bases, V lost 4 bases, and 6 bases had no gene match. Per the germline V gene, CDR1 is SGHRS and CDR2 is YFSETQ. The CDR3 runs 16 residues. CDR3 in amino acids: CASSVAGTSGTDTQYF. The CDR3, as DNA: TGCGCCAGCAGCGTGGCAGGGACTAGCGGGACAGATACGCAGTATTTT.

J is TRBJ1-2 and V is TRBV2, with unresolved D. The CDR3 length is 14 residues. V was trimmed by 1 base and J by 5 bases, leaving 11 bases between them. Germline V gene data show CDR1 as SNHLY and CDR2 as FYNNEI. CDR3 bases: TGTGCCAGCAGTGAAGGAACAGTGTCATATGGCTACACCTTC. This sequence encodes CASSEGTVSYGYTF.

J is TRBJ1-1 and V is TRBV2, with D perhaps matching TRBD1 (6 bases). V lost 7 bases and J lost 3, with 15 bases in between. Per the germline V gene, CDR1 is SNHLY and CDR2 is FYNNEI. The CDR3 has 14 amino acids. CDR3: CASKWGGSHTEAFF. CDR3 nucleotide sequence: TGTGCCAGCAAATGGGGGGGCTCACACACTGAAGCTTTCTTT.

The chain is built from TRBV7-8 and TRBJ2-5; no reliable D call. The CDR3 has 15 residues. The germline gives CDR1 SGHVS, CDR2 FQNEAQ. Trimming left V 5 bases short and J 5 bases short, with 18 bases between. CDR3 in DNA: TGTGCCAGCAGCCTCAACCCAATCATCCACGAGACCCAGTACTTC. Its protein product is CASSLNPIIHETQYF.

The chain links TRBV13 to TRBJ2-1; D call uncertain. CDR1 and CDR2 from the germline V gene are PRHDT and FYEKMQ (reference sequence). The CDR3 is made up of 13 amino acids. Trimming took off 1 base at V and 7 bases at J, with 8 bases between the two ends. The CDR3 region is CASSLVLENEQFF. As DNA, the CDR3 is TGTGCCAGCAGCTTAGTTCTAGAAAATGAGCAGTTCTTC.

This clone has a single count. V is TRBV4-1 and J is TRBJ2-7; D call uncertain. Germline CDR1 and CDR2: MGHRA and YSYEKL. V dropped 8 bases and J dropped 3 bases, with 17 bases sitting between them. This CDR3 comprises 14 residues. The CDR3 DNA is TGCGCCAGCTCTCTTCGGGCCCAACACTACGAGCAGTACTTC. Its translation: CASSLRAQHYEQYF.

The chain couples TRBV15 to TRBJ1-2; TRBD1 aligns across 7 bases. Trimming at V came to 11 bases and at J to 8 bases, leaving 14 bases not matched to a gene. CDR1 and CDR2 from the germline V gene are LNHNV and YYDKDF (reference sequence). This CDR3 has 13 residues. CDR3 in DNA: TGTGCCGCGAGGACAGGCCAAGCAGGGGGCTACACCTTC. Translated: CAARTGQAGGYTF.

The chain couples TRBV25-1 to TRBJ2-7, with 12 positions matching TRBD1. The germline gives CDR1 MGHDK, CDR2 SYGVNS. V was pared by 2 bases and J by 5 bases, with 4 bases of the junction left unmatched. CDR3 length: 15 residues. The CDR3 nucleotides are TGTGCCAGCAGTGAAAGGGACAGGGGGCCCAACGAGCAGTACTTC. Its protein product is CASSERDRGPNEQYF.

V and J are TRBV5-6 and TRBJ1-5; D remains ambiguous. The CDR3 consists of 14 residues. V lost 4 bases and J lost 3, with 11 bases in between. CDR1 is SGHDT and CDR2 is YYEEEE in the germline V gene. The CDR3 sequence is CASSPGGDNQPQHF. CDR3 coding DNA: TGTGCCAGCAGCCCAGGAGGAGACAATCAGCCCCAGCATTTT.

This clone showed up just a few times. The rearrangement uses TRBV9 and TRBJ2-7, with TRBD1 as a possible D gene (7 bases). Germline-derived CDR1 and CDR2 are SGDLS and YYNGEE. The ends were cut back, 3 bases at V and 6 bases at J, with 16 bases in the middle. The length of the CDR3 is 14 residues. The CDR3 DNA reads as TGTGCCAGCAGCGCCGCAAGGGGGGACAGCGAGCAGTACTTC. Translation gives CASSAARGDSEQYF.

This chain uses TRBV6-1 with TRBJ2-6; D gene uncertain. This CDR3 contains 15 residues. V shed 2 bases and J shed 1 base, with 6 bases lying between them. Germline CDR1 is MNHNS and CDR2 is SASEGT. CDR3 coding DNA: TGTGCCAGCAGTGAACCAGTTTCTGGGGCCAACGTCCTGACTTTC. It encodes CASSEPVSGANVLTF.

This clone occurred once. The V and J genes are TRBV6-5 and TRBJ1-5; unclear D gene. The V end was cut by 5 bases, the J end by 7 bases, with 15 bases between. CDR3 size: 14 residues. From germline, CDR1 is MNHEY and CDR2 SVGAGI. CDR3 DNA: TGTGCCAGCAGTGAAAAGTCTGGGCGGCAGCCCCAGCATTTT. This gives the protein CASSEKSGRQPQHF.

On this clone itself: Germline and junction disagree at one end, which may indicate a read error. The chain couples TRBV6-1 to TRBJ2-7, with 13 bases aligning to TRBD2. This CDR3 is 16 amino acids long. Germline-derived CDR1 and CDR2 are MNHNS and SASEGT. The CDR3 bases are TGTGCCATCAGTGAGACTAGCGGGAGGCGAACCTACGAGCAGTACTTC. Encoded protein: CAISETSGRRTYEQYF.

V gene TRBV4-1 combines with J gene TRBJ1-2; possible D gene TRBD1, 6 bases. This CDR3 contains 14 residues. In germline, CDR1 is MGHRA, CDR2 YSYEKL. V shed 2 bases and J shed 2 bases, with 9 bases lying between them. The CDR3 spells CASSQRTGNYGYTF. CDR3 DNA: TGCGCCAGCAGCCAACGTACAGGGAACTATGGCTACACCTTC.